Listed here is a single TCR beta chain. What it recognizes is unknown. Germline assignment: CDR1 KGHSH and CDR2 LQKENI. There are 14 residues in the CDR3. Trimming pared 1 base from V and 2 bases from J, leaving 9 bases between. The data were obtained in a study of T cell responses to AZD1222 COVID-19 vaccine. Study-wide points: Within unmutated variant regions lay the reported targets of nearly half of spike-specific TCRs. Repertoire sampling happened only post peak T cell response.

TCRdb's table, derived via immunoSEQ multiplex PCR, lists solely in-frame clones and lacks some. The repertoire holds 150,000 to 200,000 clones, with less than 95% as singletons. This rearrangement joins TRBV18 to TRBJ2-7, with D maybe TRBD1 (5 bases). The sequenced sample was peripheral blood, obtained on day 0 of AZD1222 vaccination. The receptor comes from an adult in good health. The CDR3 sequence: CASSPLQATYEQYF. For the CDR3, the DNA is TGTGCCAGCTCACCACTACAGGCTACCTACGAGCAGTACTTC.